This TCR beta chain is drawn from a study of blood T cell repertoires in COVID-19. For the study at large: Collection of acute and convalescent COVID-19 samples took place in the United States, Italy and Spain.

Assay: immunoSEQ multiplex PCR; the TCRdb copy retains only in-frame clones and omits some. The profile shows approximately 360,000 clones, less than 90% of them singletons. The germline CDR1 and CDR2 sequences are SGHDT and YYEEEE. This CDR3 region has 16 residues. Trimming took 3 bases from V and 0 from J; bases not matched to a gene: 4. Participant ages covered about 18 to 95 years across 24 US areas. Recovery among Cohort 3 donors was established by two negative PCRs, clearance, or symptom resolution. Sequenced input: PBMCs or T cells enriched from blood (not recorded which). This rearrangement joins TRBV5-6 to TRBJ1-4; 8 bases are a match to TRBD1. The receptor was isolated from a woman aged 50 to 60 who had recovered from COVID-19. CDR3: CASSWTGTATNEKLFF. The CDR3, as DNA: TGTGCCAGCAGCTGGACAGGGACCGCAACTAATGAAAAACTGTTTTTT. The full variable domain, with the rest looked up from reference TRBV5-6 and TRBJ1-4, is DAGVTQSPTHLIKTRGQQVTLRCSPKSGHDTVSWYQQALGQGPQFIFQYYEEEERQRGNFPDRFSGHQFPNYSSELNVNALLLGDSALYLCASSWTGTATNEKLFFGSGTQLSVL.